Sequencing of this TCR beta chain was carried out in a study of blood T cell repertoires in COVID-19. Study-wide context: Researchers got acute and convalescent COVID-19 samples from the United States, Italy and Spain.

Original processing notes: Nucleated cell counts were estimated from reference gene primer amplification. TCRdb keeps only in-frame clones here, not all; method: immunoSEQ multiplex PCR. That table supplies the V and J calls and clone size; D and trimming were determined from the DNA. This table has roughly 150,000 clones, over 80% appearing once. Trimming pared 5 bases from V and 10 bases from J, leaving 14 bases between. The CDR3 runs 12 residues. Germline CDR1 is SGHDN and CDR2 is FVKESK. A single count supports this clone. Individuals drawn from 24 US areas were roughly 18 to 89 years old. The chain joins TRBV14 to TRBJ1-1; possible D gene TRBD1, 6 bases. Sequenced sample: PBMCs or T cells enriched from blood (not recorded which). The sequence was obtained from a man aged 65 to 79 who had been exposed to COVID-19. CDR3 loop: CASSGTSSGAFF. CDR3 nucleotide sequence: TGTGCCAGCAGCGGGACATCAAGCGGAGCTTTCTTT.